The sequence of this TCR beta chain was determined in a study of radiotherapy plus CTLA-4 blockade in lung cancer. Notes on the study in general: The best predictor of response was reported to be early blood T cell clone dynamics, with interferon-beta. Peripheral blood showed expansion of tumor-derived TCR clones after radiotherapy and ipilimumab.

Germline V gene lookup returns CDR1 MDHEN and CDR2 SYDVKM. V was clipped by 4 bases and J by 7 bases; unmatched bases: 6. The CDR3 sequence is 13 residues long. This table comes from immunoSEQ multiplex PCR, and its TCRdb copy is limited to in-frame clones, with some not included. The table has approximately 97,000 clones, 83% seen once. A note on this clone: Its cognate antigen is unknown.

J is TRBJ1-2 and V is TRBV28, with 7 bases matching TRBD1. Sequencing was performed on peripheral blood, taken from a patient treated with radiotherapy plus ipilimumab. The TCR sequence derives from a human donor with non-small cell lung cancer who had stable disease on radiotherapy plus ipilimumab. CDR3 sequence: CASSSQGLGGYTF. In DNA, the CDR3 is TGTGCCAGCAGTTCACAGGGGTTGGGTGGCTACACCTTC.